These T cell receptor beta chains were read from a single sample in a study of OX40 agonist ivuxolimab in advanced cancers. The assay was immunoSEQ multiplex PCR, and TCRdb's table has in-frame clones only and misses some. The repertoire holds approximately 70,000 clones, with about nine tenths as singletons. The sample consisted of CD4+ or CD8+ T cells sorted from blood, taken in a trial of the OX40 agonist ivuxolimab. Every receptor here comes from an adult with an advanced solid tumor such as melanoma, head and neck, liver or kidney cancer. CDR3s include the opening cysteine and the closing phenylalanine or tryptophan. The D gene is left open where the match is weak. Part of the rows lack a size; the others show once, few, many or a class for expanded clones.

v_gene: TRBV4-3
j_gene: TRBJ1-5
abundance: few
d_gene: -
CDR3aa: CASSQDGDTQPQHF
CDR3nt: TGCGCCAGCAGCCAAGACGGGGATACTCAGCCCCAGCATTTT

v_gene: TRBV13
j_gene: TRBJ1-2
abundance: -
d_gene: -
CDR3aa: CASSKRGDDVTNYGYTF
CDR3nt: TGTGCCAGCAGCAAGCGGGGGGACGACGTGACTAACTATGGCTACACCTTC

v_gene: TRBV27
j_gene: TRBJ2-1
abundance: -
d_gene: -
CDR3aa: CASSLELAYNEQFF
CDR3nt: TGTGCCAGCAGTTTAGAACTAGCTTACAATGAGCAGTTCTTC

v_gene: TRBV9
j_gene: TRBJ2-1
abundance: -
d_gene: TRBD2
CDR3aa: CASSVSSGAYEQFF
CDR3nt: TGTGCCAGCAGCGTGAGTAGCGGGGCCTATGAGCAGTTCTTC

v_gene: TRBV7-9
j_gene: TRBJ1-5
abundance: -
d_gene: -
CDR3aa: CASSLDSGRGNQPQHF
CDR3nt: TGTGCCAGCAGCTTAGATTCCGGGCGAGGCAATCAGCCCCAGCATTTT

v_gene: TRBV7-9
j_gene: TRBJ2-5
abundance: -
d_gene: TRBD1
CDR3aa: CASSLGIATGEYQETQYF
CDR3nt: TGTGCCAGCAGCTTAGGGATTGCGACAGGGGAATACCAAGAGACCCAGTACTTC

v_gene: TRBV7-8
j_gene: TRBJ1-2
abundance: few
d_gene: TRBD1
CDR3aa: CASSLAYRGSYGYTF
CDR3nt: TGTGCCAGCAGCTTAGCATACAGGGGGTCCTATGGCTACACCTTC

v_gene: TRBV10-3
j_gene: TRBJ1-5
abundance: -
d_gene: -
CDR3aa: CAISLGGVGNQPQHF
CDR3nt: TGTGCCATCAGTCTGGGAGGAGTAGGCAATCAGCCCCAGCATTTT

v_gene: TRBV2
j_gene: TRBJ1-2
abundance: -
d_gene: -
CDR3aa: CASSEAQGPNYGYTF
CDR3nt: TGTGCCAGCAGTGAAGCTCAGGGTCCGAACTATGGCTACACCTTC

v_gene: TRBV19
j_gene: TRBJ2-3
abundance: -
d_gene: -
CDR3aa: CASSISGPSTDTQYF
CDR3nt: TGTGCCAGTAGTATTAGCGGCCCAAGCACAGATACGCAGTATTTT

v_gene: TRBV5-3
j_gene: TRBJ1-1
abundance: -
d_gene: -
CDR3aa: CARSARRRDTEAFF
CDR3nt: TGTGCCAGAAGCGCTCGAAGGCGGGACACTGAAGCTTTCTTT

v_gene: TRBV27
j_gene: TRBJ1-5
abundance: -
d_gene: -
CDR3aa: CASSSDYSNQPQHF
CDR3nt: TGTGCCAGCAGTTCAGATTATAGCAATCAGCCCCAGCATTTT

v_gene: TRBV19
j_gene: TRBJ1-1
abundance: -
d_gene: -
CDR3aa: CASSMGMNTEAFF
CDR3nt: TGTGCCAGTAGTATGGGCATGAACACTGAAGCTTTCTTT

v_gene: TRBV14
j_gene: TRBJ2-3
abundance: -
d_gene: -
CDR3aa: CASSIWTEPTDTQYF
CDR3nt: TGTGCCAGCAGCATATGGACTGAGCCCACAGATACGCAGTATTTT

v_gene: TRBV7-3
j_gene: TRBJ2-5
abundance: -
d_gene: -
CDR3aa: CASSSDNALETQYF
CDR3nt: TGTGCCAGCAGCTCCGACAACGCCTTGGAGACCCAGTACTTC

v_gene: TRBV4-3
j_gene: TRBJ2-5
abundance: -
d_gene: -
CDR3aa: CASSQVLAGNQETQYF
CDR3nt: TGCGCCAGCAGCCAAGTATTAGCAGGGAACCAAGAGACCCAGTACTTC

v_gene: TRBV2
j_gene: TRBJ2-7
abundance: -
d_gene: TRBD1
CDR3aa: CASSETGDSATYEQYF
CDR3nt: TGTGCCAGCAGTGAAACAGGGGACAGCGCAACGTACGAGCAGTACTTC

v_gene: TRBV7-9
j_gene: TRBJ1-1
abundance: -
d_gene: TRBD1
CDR3aa: CASSPLEGANTEAFF
CDR3nt: TGTGCCAGCAGCCCCCTCGAGGGGGCGAACACTGAAGCTTTCTTT

v_gene: TRBV7-8
j_gene: TRBJ1-4
abundance: -
d_gene: -
CDR3aa: CASSLSLSGEKLFF
CDR3nt: TGTGCCAGCAGCTTATCGTTATCCGGGGAAAAACTGTTTTTT

v_gene: TRBV28
j_gene: TRBJ2-2
abundance: -
d_gene: -
CDR3aa: CASSLSPYPIGELFF
CDR3nt: TGTGCCAGCAGTCTTTCACCTTATCCAATCGGGGAGCTGTTTTTT

v_gene: TRBV6-5
j_gene: TRBJ1-5
abundance: -
d_gene: -
CDR3aa: CASSAQGGRQPQHF
CDR3nt: TGTGCCAGCAGTGCACAGGGAGGTCGTCAGCCCCAGCATTTT

v_gene: TRBV20-1
j_gene: TRBJ1-2
abundance: -
d_gene: -
CDR3aa: CSASNRYGYTF
CDR3nt: TGCAGTGCTAGTAATAGGTATGGCTACACCTTC

v_gene: TRBV6-1
j_gene: TRBJ2-7
abundance: -
d_gene: TRBD1
CDR3aa: CASSHRGTGVHEQYF
CDR3nt: TGTGCCAGCAGTCACCGGGGGACAGGGGTCCACGAGCAGTACTTC

v_gene: TRBV7-2
j_gene: TRBJ2-5
abundance: -
d_gene: TRBD2
CDR3aa: CASSSLQTSGIGETQYF
CDR3nt: TGTGCCAGCAGCTCGCTGCAGACTAGCGGGATAGGAGAGACCCAGTACTTC

v_gene: TRBV10-3
j_gene: TRBJ2-3
abundance: -
d_gene: TRBD2
CDR3aa: CAISGSSGGAGDTQYF
CDR3nt: TGTGCCATCAGTGGGTCTAGCGGGGGGGCGGGAGATACGCAGTATTTT

v_gene: TRBV30
j_gene: TRBJ2-7
abundance: once
d_gene: -
CDR3aa: CASQGDGYEQYF
CDR3nt: TGTGCCTCACAGGGTGATGGCTACGAGCAGTACTTC

v_gene: TRBV5-6
j_gene: TRBJ1-1
abundance: -
d_gene: -
CDR3aa: CASSLALRGGDAFF
CDR3nt: TGTGCCAGCAGCTTGGCTTTACGGGGGGGTGACGCTTTCTTT

v_gene: TRBV7-6
j_gene: TRBJ1-1
abundance: -
d_gene: -
CDR3aa: CASSLLGPEAFF
CDR3nt: TGTGCCAGCAGCTTACTAGGCCCTGAAGCTTTCTTT

v_gene: TRBV29-1
j_gene: TRBJ2-7
abundance: once
d_gene: -
CDR3aa: CSVIGLPSEQYF
CDR3nt: TGCAGCGTTATCGGTCTCCCCTCCGAGCAGTACTTC

v_gene: TRBV7-9
j_gene: TRBJ1-1
abundance: -
d_gene: -
CDR3aa: CASSLDTTNTEAFF
CDR3nt: TGTGCCAGCAGCCTCGACACCACGAACACTGAAGCTTTCTTT

v_gene: TRBV7-9
j_gene: TRBJ2-1
abundance: -
d_gene: -
CDR3aa: CASSAQGLYNEQFF
CDR3nt: TGTGCCAGCAGCGCACAGGGACTTTACAATGAGCAGTTCTTC

v_gene: TRBV5-6
j_gene: TRBJ1-2
abundance: -
d_gene: -
CDR3aa: CASSPNTHSNYGYTF
CDR3nt: TGTGCCAGCAGCCCAAATACCCACTCTAACTATGGCTACACCTTC

v_gene: TRBV6-5
j_gene: TRBJ2-7
abundance: -
d_gene: -
CDR3aa: CASSYAIGISYEQYF
CDR3nt: TGTGCCAGCAGTTACGCAATAGGGATTAGCTACGAGCAGTACTTC

v_gene: TRBV11-2
j_gene: TRBJ2-7
abundance: -
d_gene: TRBD1
CDR3aa: CASSMPGQGYEQYF
CDR3nt: TGTGCCAGCAGCATGCCGGGACAGGGCTACGAGCAGTACTTC

v_gene: TRBV29-1
j_gene: TRBJ1-2
abundance: -
d_gene: -
CDR3aa: CSGEEGAAGYTF
CDR3nt: TGCAGCGGGGAGGAGGGCGCGGCTGGCTACACCTTC

v_gene: TRBV15
j_gene: TRBJ2-1
abundance: -
d_gene: TRBD2
CDR3aa: CATSRDRTSGNYEQFF
CDR3nt: TGTGCCACCAGCAGAGATCGGACTAGCGGGAACTATGAGCAGTTCTTC

v_gene: TRBV6-5
j_gene: TRBJ1-2
abundance: -
d_gene: TRBD1
CDR3aa: CASSPRTQGANGYTF
CDR3nt: TGTGCCAGCAGTCCCCGGACACAGGGGGCAAATGGCTACACCTTC

v_gene: TRBV9
j_gene: TRBJ2-7
abundance: -
d_gene: -
CDR3aa: CASSPGPTYEQYF
CDR3nt: TGTGCCAGCAGCCCTGGGCCCACCTACGAGCAGTACTTC

v_gene: TRBV7-6
j_gene: TRBJ2-3
abundance: once
d_gene: -
CDR3aa: CASTGLSTDTQYF
CDR3nt: TGTGCCAGCACGGGTCTGAGCACAGATACGCAGTATTTT

v_gene: TRBV5-4
j_gene: TRBJ1-1
abundance: -
d_gene: -
CDR3aa: CASSFMGGNTEAFF
CDR3nt: TGTGCCAGCAGCTTTATGGGTGGGAACACTGAAGCTTTCTTT

v_gene: TRBV19
j_gene: TRBJ2-6
abundance: -
d_gene: -
CDR3aa: CASSISSSSGANVLTF
CDR3nt: TGTGCCAGTAGTATATCGTCTAGCTCTGGGGCCAACGTCCTGACTTTC

v_gene: TRBV5-6
j_gene: TRBJ1-6
abundance: few
d_gene: -
CDR3aa: CASSPGPVSPLHF
CDR3nt: TGTGCCAGCAGCCCGGGTCCGGTTTCACCCCTCCACTTT

v_gene: TRBV10-2
j_gene: TRBJ2-7
abundance: -
d_gene: TRBD2
CDR3aa: CASSGVLAGASGQYF
CDR3nt: TGCGCCAGCAGTGGCGTCCTAGCGGGGGCTTCCGGGCAGTACTTC

v_gene: TRBV7-8
j_gene: TRBJ1-5
abundance: -
d_gene: -
CDR3aa: CASSALSGGNQPQHF
CDR3nt: TGTGCCAGCAGCGCCCTTTCAGGGGGCAATCAGCCCCAGCATTTT

v_gene: TRBV27
j_gene: TRBJ1-2
abundance: -
d_gene: -
CDR3aa: CASSQGGLASYTF
CDR3nt: TGTGCCAGCAGCCAAGGGGGTTTGGCTAGCTACACCTTC

v_gene: TRBV9
j_gene: TRBJ2-7
abundance: -
d_gene: -
CDR3aa: CASSPRGGASDEQYF
CDR3nt: TGTGCCAGCAGCCCCAGGGGGGGAGCTTCCGACGAGCAGTACTTC

v_gene: TRBV28
j_gene: TRBJ2-7
abundance: -
d_gene: TRBD2
CDR3aa: CASSSPPGLAEWGEQYF
CDR3nt: TGTGCCAGCAGCTCGCCTCCGGGACTAGCGGAATGGGGCGAGCAGTACTTC

v_gene: TRBV27
j_gene: TRBJ2-7
abundance: -
d_gene: TRBD1
CDR3aa: CASSLSTPFTGTGSYEQYF
CDR3nt: TGTGCCAGCAGTTTATCGACCCCATTTACCGGGACAGGGTCCTACGAGCAGTACTTC

v_gene: TRBV6-5
j_gene: TRBJ1-3
abundance: -
d_gene: -
CDR3aa: CASSTGFSGNTIYF
CDR3nt: TGTGCCAGCAGTACAGGGTTCTCTGGAAACACCATATATTTT

v_gene: TRBV7-2
j_gene: TRBJ2-1
abundance: -
d_gene: TRBD2
CDR3aa: CASSPGTSGRVLLWDEQFF
CDR3nt: TGTGCCAGCAGCCCCGGGACTAGCGGGAGGGTTTTATTGTGGGATGAGCAGTTCTTC

v_gene: TRBV14
j_gene: TRBJ2-7
abundance: -
d_gene: TRBD2
CDR3aa: CASSRWGGSYEQYF
CDR3nt: TGTGCCAGCAGCCGATGGGGGGGATCCTACGAGCAGTACTTC

v_gene: TRBV5-1
j_gene: TRBJ1-4
abundance: -
d_gene: -
CDR3aa: CASSSYGQFQEKLFF
CDR3nt: TGCGCCAGCAGCTCCTACGGACAGTTTCAGGAAAAACTGTTTTTT

v_gene: TRBV19
j_gene: TRBJ1-5
abundance: -
d_gene: -
CDR3aa: CASSYGLNQPQHF
CDR3nt: TGTGCCAGTAGTTACGGGCTCAATCAGCCCCAGCATTTT

v_gene: TRBV28
j_gene: TRBJ1-3
abundance: -
d_gene: -
CDR3aa: CASSPIPNTIYF
CDR3nt: TGTGCCAGCAGCCCCATCCCAAACACCATATATTTT